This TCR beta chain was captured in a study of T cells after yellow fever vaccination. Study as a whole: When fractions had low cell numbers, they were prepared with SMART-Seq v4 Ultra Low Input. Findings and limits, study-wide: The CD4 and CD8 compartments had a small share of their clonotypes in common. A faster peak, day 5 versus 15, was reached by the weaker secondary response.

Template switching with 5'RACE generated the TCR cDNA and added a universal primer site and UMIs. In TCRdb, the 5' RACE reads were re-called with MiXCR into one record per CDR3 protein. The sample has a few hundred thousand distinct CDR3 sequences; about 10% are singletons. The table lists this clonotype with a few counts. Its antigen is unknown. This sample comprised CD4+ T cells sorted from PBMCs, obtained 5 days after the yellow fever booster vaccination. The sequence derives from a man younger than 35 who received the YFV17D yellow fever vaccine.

DNA for the CDR3: TGTGCCAGTAGTATAGGAGGTGTAGGCACTAGCGGGGGAAATGAGCAGTTCTTC. Amino acid sequence: CASSIGGVGTSGGNEQFF. The chain couples TRBV19 to TRBJ2-1; 11 bases align to TRBD2. CDR3 length: 18 amino acids. Trimming at V came to 1 base and at J to 7 bases, leaving 12 bases not matched to a gene. From germline, CDR1 is LNHDA and CDR2 SQIVND (reference sequence).